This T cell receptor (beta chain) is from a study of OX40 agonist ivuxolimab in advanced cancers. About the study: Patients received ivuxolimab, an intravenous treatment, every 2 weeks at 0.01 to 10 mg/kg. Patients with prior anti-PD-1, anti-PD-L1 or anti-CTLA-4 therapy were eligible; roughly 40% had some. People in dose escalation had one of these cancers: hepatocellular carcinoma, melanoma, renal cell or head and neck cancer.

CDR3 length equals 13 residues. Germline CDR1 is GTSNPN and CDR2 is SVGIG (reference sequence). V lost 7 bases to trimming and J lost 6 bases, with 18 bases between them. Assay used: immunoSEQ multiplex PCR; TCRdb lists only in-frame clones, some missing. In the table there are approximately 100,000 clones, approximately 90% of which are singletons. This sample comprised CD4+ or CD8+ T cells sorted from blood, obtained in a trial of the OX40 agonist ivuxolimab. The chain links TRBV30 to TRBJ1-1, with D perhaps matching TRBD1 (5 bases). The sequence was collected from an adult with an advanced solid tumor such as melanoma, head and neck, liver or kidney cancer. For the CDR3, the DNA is TGTGCCTCAAAGAGGAGGGGAAGATCTGAAGCTTTCTTT. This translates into CASKRRGRSEAFF.